The rows below give T cell receptor beta chains drawn from one sample of a study of a mutant IDH1 vaccine in newly diagnosed glioma. Only in-frame clones appear in the TCRdb table, and some are missing; sequencing was by immunoSEQ multiplex PCR. The sample consists of approximately 24,000 clones, 60% to 80% of them appearing once. These TCRs' antigens remain unknown. The starting material was PBMCs, obtained from a glioma patient whose treatment included an IDH1 peptide vaccine. The receptors derive from a woman in her late teens or twenties with glioma. CDR3s include the opening cysteine and the closing phenylalanine or tryptophan. The D gene is left open where the match is weak. Clone size is stated in some rows and not others, as once, few, many or a class when expanded.

D,J,V,size,CDR3,DNA
.,TRBJ1-5,TRBV2,.,CASSVTVGQPQHF,TGTGCCAGCAGTGTAACAGTAGGACAGCCCCAGCATTTT
TRBD2,TRBJ2-1,TRBV16,.,CASSLRLAGNFNEQFF,TGTGCCAGCAGCTTGCGACTAGCGGGAAATTTCAATGAGCAGTTCTTC
.,TRBJ1-5,TRBV2,.,CASGDTSPQHF,TGTGCCAGCGGGGACACATCGCCCCAGCATTTT
.,TRBJ2-4,TRBV5-6,.,CASSRWGGIQYF,TGTGCCAGCAGCCGTTGGGGCGGCATTCAGTACTTC
TRBD1,TRBJ2-1,TRBV29-1,.,CSALDRVYYNEQFF,TGCAGCGCTCTGGACAGGGTCTACTACAATGAGCAGTTCTTC
TRBD1,TRBJ1-2,TRBV10-3,.,CAIREQGANYGYTF,TGTGCCATCAGGGAACAGGGGGCTAACTATGGCTACACCTTC
.,TRBJ1-1,TRBV7-2,.,CASSLDVQPGAFF,TGTGCCAGCAGCTTAGATGTGCAGCCTGGAGCTTTCTTT
TRBD1,TRBJ1-1,TRBV4-1,.,CASSHLLNRGDPEAFF,TGCGCCAGCAGCCACTTACTGAACAGGGGTGACCCTGAAGCTTTCTTT
.,TRBJ1-1,TRBV6-5,.,CASSYLGTEAFF,TGTGCCAGCAGTTACCTTGGGACTGAAGCTTTCTTT
.,TRBJ2-7,TRBV5-1,.,CASSPTGTYEQYF,TGCGCCAGCAGCCCTACAGGAACCTACGAGCAGTACTTC
TRBD1,TRBJ2-1,TRBV5-6,.,CASSRTGGAYNEQFF,TGTGCCAGCAGCCGGACAGGGGGCGCCTACAATGAGCAGTTCTTC
.,TRBJ2-3,TRBV7-2,.,CASSLDRHTDTQYF,TGTGCCAGCAGCTTAGACCGGCACACAGATACGCAGTATTTT
TRBD1,TRBJ2-1,TRBV19,.,CASSIVGQANNEQFF,TGTGCCAGTAGTATAGTAGGACAGGCCAACAATGAGCAGTTCTTC
TRBD2,TRBJ2-3,TRBV6-6,.,CASRGGGGTDTQYF,TGTGCCAGCAGGGGCGGGGGGGGCACAGATACGCAGTATTTT
TRBD2,TRBJ2-7,TRBV15,.,CATSRSINLASGGRYEQYF,TGTGCCACCAGCAGGTCAATTAATCTGGCTAGCGGAGGACGTTACGAGCAGTACTTC
.,TRBJ2-1,TRBV5-1,once,CASSLEGLGPSNEQFF,TGCGCCAGCAGCTTGGAAGGACTGGGACCTTCGAATGAGCAGTTCTTC
TRBD1,TRBJ2-7,TRBV5-4,.,CASSLSAGQGGYEQYF,TGTGCCAGCAGCTTGTCGGCGGGACAGGGTGGCTACGAGCAGTACTTC
TRBD2,TRBJ2-4,TRBV18,.,CASSPLGGGPNIQYF,TGTGCCAGCTCACCTCTTGGCGGGGGACCAAACATTCAGTACTTC
.,TRBJ1-1,TRBV30,few,CASRLNTEAFF,TGTGCCTCCCGGTTGAACACTGAAGCTTTCTTT
TRBD2,TRBJ2-3,TRBV4-2,.,CASSQESGGLIAQYF,TGTGCCAGCAGCCAAGAGAGCGGGGGGCTCATCGCGCAGTATTTT
TRBD1,TRBJ1-1,TRBV7-9,.,CASSLDPGQGNTEAFF,TGTGCCAGCAGCTTAGACCCGGGACAGGGGAACACTGAAGCTTTCTTT
.,TRBJ2-5,TRBV11-2,.,CASSSGGGRGLSETQYF,TGTGCCAGCAGCTCAGGGGGGGGCAGGGGGCTGTCGGAGACCCAGTACTTC
.,TRBJ2-5,TRBV14,.,CASSQDLAVQETQYF,TGTGCCAGCAGCCAAGATCTGGCAGTCCAAGAGACCCAGTACTTC
TRBD1,TRBJ1-4,TRBV4-1,.,CASSPSGQANEKLFF,TGCGCCAGCAGCCCATCGGGACAGGCTAATGAAAAACTGTTTTTT
.,TRBJ2-2,TRBV12-5,.,CASGLVIAGPFSGELFF,TGTGCTAGTGGTTTGGTCATTGCAGGGCCATTTAGCGGGGAGCTGTTTTTT
.,TRBJ1-5,TRBV7-8,.,CASSSTDSAGPQHF,TGTGCCAGCAGCTCAACGGACAGTGCTGGGCCCCAGCATTTT
.,TRBJ2-3,TRBV2,once,CASSRSGTDTQYF,TGTGCCAGCAGTCGTAGCGGCACAGATACGCAGTATTTT
TRBD1,TRBJ1-2,TRBV5-1,.,CASSSEGQSYYGYTF,TGCGCCAGCAGCTCTGAGGGACAGTCATATTATGGCTACACCTTC
TRBD2,TRBJ2-7,TRBV5-1,.,CASSFYVAGDNEQYF,TGCGCCAGCAGCTTTTACGTAGCGGGAGACAACGAGCAGTACTTC
TRBD1,TRBJ1-2,TRBV27,.,CASSISGQGGYGYTF,TGTGCCAGCAGTATCTCGGGACAGGGCGGCTATGGCTACACCTTC
TRBD1,TRBJ1-2,TRBV19,.,CASSIGQGINYGYTF,TGTGCCAGTAGTATCGGACAGGGAATTAACTATGGCTACACCTTC
.,TRBJ2-7,TRBV11-3,.,CASSPGQSNEQYF,TGTGCCAGCAGCCCTGGACAATCCAACGAGCAGTACTTC